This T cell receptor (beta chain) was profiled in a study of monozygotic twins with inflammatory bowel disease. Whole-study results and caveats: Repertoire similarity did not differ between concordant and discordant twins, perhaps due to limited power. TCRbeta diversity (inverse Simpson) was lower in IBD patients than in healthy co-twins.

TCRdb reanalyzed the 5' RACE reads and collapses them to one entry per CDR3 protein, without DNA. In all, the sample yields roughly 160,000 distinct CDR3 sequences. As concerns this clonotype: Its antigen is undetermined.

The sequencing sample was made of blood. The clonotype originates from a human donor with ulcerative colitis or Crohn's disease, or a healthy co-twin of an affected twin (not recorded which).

This CDR3 reads CASNPQGPNEKLFF. The V call is TRBV10-2, the J call TRBJ1-4; TCRdb gives TRBD1 as the D gene, but with no DNA this cannot be confirmed. CDR3 length: 14 amino acids. CDR1 is WSHSY and CDR2 is SAAADI in the germline V gene.